This TCR beta chain appears in the sequencing data of a study of patients and donors after allogeneic stem cell transplantation (dated by TCRdb to the early 2020s). Library generation was performed with RT-PCR. TCRdb names NextSeq 550 as the instrument used. Clones were called with MiXCR by TCRdb after fastp trimmed the public reads at Q25, and only in-frame beta chains were retained. Each entry merges the rows of one CDR3 protein and shows their most common DNA and genes. A total of hundreds of thousands of distinct CDR3 sequences appear in this sample, around 16% of them only once. The leading ten clones occupy less than 8.5% of the sample. Turning to this clonotype: This clone's antigen is unknown. Base qualities are not at hand, and no much larger clone is one base apart.

The CDR3 contains 14 residues, cysteine and phenylalanine counted. Left in the record is the CDR3 DNA by itself, 42 bases read in frame from the first base. Reading the germline V gene gives CDR1 SNHLY and CDR2 FYNNEI. V gives up 4 bases and J gives up 6 bases, and the segment between their germline ends measures 12 bases. Sequencing was done on a sample of blood, either unsorted or a sorted T cell fraction (not recorded which). The rearranged chain carries TRBV2 and TRBJ2-2, with TRBD1 tentatively as D gene (6 bases match). This TCR came from a human donor who was either an allogeneic HSCT recipient or a stem cell or donor lymphocyte infusion donor (not recorded which). It is not recorded whose cells these are; they may come from a transplant donor. The bases read TGTGCCAGCAGTGTCGTGGGGGCTGCCGGGGAGCTGTTTTTT. Its protein product is CASSVVGAAGELFF.